The clone carrying this T cell receptor (beta chain) showed up just a few times. What it binds is not known. This record comes from a study of identical twins. General study findings and limits: Out-of-frame alpha sequences common to twins exhibited a surplus of low generation probability.

Via MiXCR, TCRdb re-called the 5' RACE reads, giving one row per CDR3 protein. The data hold hundreds of thousands of distinct CDR3 sequences, with about 7% observed a single time. V gave up 5 bases and J gave up 5 bases; unmatched junction bases: 6. Per the germline V gene, CDR1 is MNHNS and CDR2 is SASEGT. The CDR3 contains 16 residues. These data also featured in a second study, about yellow fever vaccine responses in identical twins.

The material sequenced was PBMCs. This chain uses TRBV6-1 with TRBJ2-2; 12 bases agree with TRBD2. The source of this sequence is a woman between 18 and 29 years old in good health. This chain's CDR3 is CASSKTSGGHTGELFF. DNA of the CDR3: TGTGCCAGCAGTAAAACTAGCGGGGGGCATACCGGGGAGCTGTTTTTT.